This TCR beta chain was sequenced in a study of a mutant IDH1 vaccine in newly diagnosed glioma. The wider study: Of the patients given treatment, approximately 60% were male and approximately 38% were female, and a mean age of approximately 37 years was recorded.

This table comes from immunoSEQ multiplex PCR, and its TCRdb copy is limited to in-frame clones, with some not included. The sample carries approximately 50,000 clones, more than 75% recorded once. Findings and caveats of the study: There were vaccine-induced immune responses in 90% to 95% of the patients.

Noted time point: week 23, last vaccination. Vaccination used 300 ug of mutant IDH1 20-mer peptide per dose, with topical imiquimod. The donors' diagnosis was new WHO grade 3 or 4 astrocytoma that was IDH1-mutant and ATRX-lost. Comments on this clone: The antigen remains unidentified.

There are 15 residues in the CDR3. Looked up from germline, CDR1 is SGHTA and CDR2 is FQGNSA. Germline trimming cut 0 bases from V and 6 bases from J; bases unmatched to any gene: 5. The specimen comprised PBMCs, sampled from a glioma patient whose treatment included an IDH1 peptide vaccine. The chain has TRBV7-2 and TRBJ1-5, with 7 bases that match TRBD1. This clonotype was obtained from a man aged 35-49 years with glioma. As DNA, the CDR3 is TGTGCCAGCAGCTTAGCAGGACAGGTAATTCAGCCCCAGCATTTT. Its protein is CASSLAGQVIQPQHF.